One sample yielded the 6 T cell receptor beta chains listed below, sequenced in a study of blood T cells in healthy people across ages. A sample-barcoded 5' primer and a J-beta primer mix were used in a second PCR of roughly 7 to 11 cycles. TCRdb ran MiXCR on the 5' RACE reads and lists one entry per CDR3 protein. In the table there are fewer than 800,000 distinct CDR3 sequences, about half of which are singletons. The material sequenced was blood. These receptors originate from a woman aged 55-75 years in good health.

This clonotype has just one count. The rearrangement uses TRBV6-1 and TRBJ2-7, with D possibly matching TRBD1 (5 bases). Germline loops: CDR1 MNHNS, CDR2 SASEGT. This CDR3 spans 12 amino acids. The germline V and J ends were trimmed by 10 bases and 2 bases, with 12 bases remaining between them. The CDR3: CATSDITYEQYF. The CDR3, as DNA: TGTGCCACCTCGGACATTACCTACGAGCAGTACTTC.

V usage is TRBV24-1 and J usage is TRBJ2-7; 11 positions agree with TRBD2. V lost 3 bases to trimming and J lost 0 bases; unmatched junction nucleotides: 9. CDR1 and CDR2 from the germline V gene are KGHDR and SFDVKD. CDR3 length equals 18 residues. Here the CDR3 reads CATSDTPGTSGSSYEQYF. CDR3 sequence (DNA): TGTGCCACCAGTGATACTCCCGGGACTAGCGGAAGCTCCTACGAGCAGTACTTC.

CDR3 nucleotides: TGTGCCAGCAGCCACCCCGGGGAGCTGTTTTTT. Translated: CASSHPGELFF. The V gene is TRBV7-2, the J gene TRBJ2-2; D uncertain. This CDR3 has 11 residues. The germline V and J ends were trimmed by 5 bases and 6 bases, with 4 bases remaining between them. Germline CDR1 is SGHTA and CDR2 is FQGNSA.

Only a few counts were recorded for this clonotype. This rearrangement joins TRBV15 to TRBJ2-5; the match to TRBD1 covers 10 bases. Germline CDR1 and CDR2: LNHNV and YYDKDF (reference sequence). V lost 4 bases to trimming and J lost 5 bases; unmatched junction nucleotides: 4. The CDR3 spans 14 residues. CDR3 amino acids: CATSIDRGRETQYF. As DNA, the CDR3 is TGTGCCACCAGCATAGACAGGGGGCGGGAGACCCAGTACTTC.

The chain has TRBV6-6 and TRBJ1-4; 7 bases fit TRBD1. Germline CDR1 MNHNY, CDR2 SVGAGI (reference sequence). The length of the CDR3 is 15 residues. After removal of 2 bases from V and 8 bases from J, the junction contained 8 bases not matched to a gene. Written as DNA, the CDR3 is TGTGCCAGCAGTTACCTCGGACAGGAACGGGAAAAACTGTTTTTT. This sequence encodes CASSYLGQEREKLFF.

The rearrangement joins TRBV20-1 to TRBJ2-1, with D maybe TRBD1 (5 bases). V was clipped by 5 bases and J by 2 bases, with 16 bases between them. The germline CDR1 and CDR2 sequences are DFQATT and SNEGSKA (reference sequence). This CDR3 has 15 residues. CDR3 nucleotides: TGCAGTGCTGGACCCCGACAGACAGCCTACAATGAGCAGTTCTTC. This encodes CSAGPRQTAYNEQFF.